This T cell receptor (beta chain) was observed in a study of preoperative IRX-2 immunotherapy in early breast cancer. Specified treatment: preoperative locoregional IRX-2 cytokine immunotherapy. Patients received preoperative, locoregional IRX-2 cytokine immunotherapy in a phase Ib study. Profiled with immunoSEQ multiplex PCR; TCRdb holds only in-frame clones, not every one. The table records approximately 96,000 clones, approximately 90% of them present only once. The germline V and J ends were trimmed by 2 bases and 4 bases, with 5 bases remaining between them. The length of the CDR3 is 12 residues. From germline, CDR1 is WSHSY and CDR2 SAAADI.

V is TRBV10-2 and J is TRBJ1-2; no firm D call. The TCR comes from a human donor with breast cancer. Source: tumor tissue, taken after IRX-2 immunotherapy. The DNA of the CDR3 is TGCGCCAGCAGTGAGGGGAGCTATGGCTACACCTTC. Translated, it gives CASSEGSYGYTF.